These T cell receptor beta chains were read from a single sample in a study of identical twins. From the 5' RACE reads, TCRdb called clonotypes with MiXCR, one entry per CDR3 protein. The sample records hundreds of thousands of distinct CDR3 sequences, about 9.4% being singletons. Another study also made use of these data, one on yellow fever vaccine responses in identical twins.

Input material: PBMCs. These TCRs come from a woman aged 18-29 years in good health. The CDR3 runs from the conserved cysteine through the conserved F or W. The D gene is left open where the match is weak. Expanded clones get a size class; other rows say once, few or many, or leave the size out.

j_call: TRBJ2-3
d_call: TRBD1
v_call: TRBV28
clone_size: few
cdr3_aa: CASRLGQGTDTQYF
cdr3_nt: TGTGCCAGCAGACTAGGACAGGGAACAGATACGCAGTATTTT

j_call: TRBJ1-1
d_call: -
v_call: TRBV20-1
clone_size: -
cdr3_aa: CSARDLVGGMGTEAFF
cdr3_nt: TGCAGTGCTAGAGATTTGGTGGGGGGCATGGGCACTGAAGCTTTCTTT

j_call: TRBJ2-1
d_call: -
v_call: TRBV28
clone_size: few
cdr3_aa: CASDPSGKKEQFF
cdr3_nt: TGTGCCAGCGACCCCTCGGGGAAGAAAGAGCAGTTCTTC

j_call: TRBJ2-2
d_call: -
v_call: TRBV5-1
clone_size: many
cdr3_aa: CASSLVTAINTGELFF
cdr3_nt: TGCGCCAGCAGCTTAGTGACAGCGATAAACACCGGGGAGCTGTTTTTT

j_call: TRBJ1-1
d_call: -
v_call: TRBV4-3
clone_size: few
cdr3_aa: CASSHRTMNTEAFF
cdr3_nt: TGCGCCAGCAGCCACAGGACCATGAACACTGAAGCTTTCTTT

j_call: TRBJ2-1
d_call: TRBD2
v_call: TRBV20-1
clone_size: -
cdr3_aa: CSATVRGLAFPNSYNEQFF
cdr3_nt: TGCAGTGCTACCGTTAGGGGACTAGCGTTCCCGAATTCCTACAATGAGCAGTTCTTC

j_call: TRBJ2-7
d_call: -
v_call: TRBV2
clone_size: -
cdr3_aa: CANLGTGQSSYEQYF
cdr3_nt: TGTGCCAACCTCGGCACAGGACAGAGCTCCTACGAGCAGTACTTC

j_call: TRBJ2-7
d_call: TRBD2
v_call: TRBV3-1
clone_size: few
cdr3_aa: CASTSTGGTYEQYF
cdr3_nt: TGTGCCAGCACCTCCACCGGGGGGACCTACGAGCAGTACTTC

j_call: TRBJ2-6
d_call: -
v_call: TRBV6-1
clone_size: few
cdr3_aa: CASIPRGSSGANVLTF
cdr3_nt: TGTGCCAGCATCCCACGGGGTTCCTCTGGGGCCAACGTCCTGACTTTC

j_call: TRBJ2-5
d_call: -
v_call: TRBV6-1
clone_size: -
cdr3_aa: CASSPGHFSGETQYF
cdr3_nt: TGTGCCAGCAGTCCGGGACACTTTTCCGGGGAGACCCAGTACTTC

j_call: TRBJ2-3
d_call: -
v_call: TRBV5-1
clone_size: -
cdr3_aa: CASSLPDSTDTQYF
cdr3_nt: TGCGCCAGCAGCTTGCCCGACAGCACAGATACGCAGTATTTT

j_call: TRBJ2-1
d_call: -
v_call: TRBV5-1
clone_size: many
cdr3_aa: CASSLVPLGRVVNEQFF
cdr3_nt: TGCGCCAGCAGCTTGGTCCCGTTGGGCAGGGTGGTCAATGAGCAGTTCTTC

j_call: TRBJ2-7
d_call: TRBD2
v_call: TRBV20-1
clone_size: many
cdr3_aa: CSARAQRGGDSYEQYF
cdr3_nt: TGCAGTGCTAGAGCCCAGCGGGGAGGGGACTCCTACGAGCAGTACTTC

j_call: TRBJ1-4
d_call: -
v_call: TRBV20-1
clone_size: many
cdr3_aa: CSARPNEKLFF
cdr3_nt: TGCAGTGCTAGGCCTAATGAAAAACTGTTTTTT

j_call: TRBJ2-5
d_call: TRBD1
v_call: TRBV24-1
clone_size: -
cdr3_aa: CATSVLGQGRETQYF
cdr3_nt: TGTGCCACCAGTGTCCTCGGACAGGGGAGGGAGACCCAGTACTTC